A single sample is the source of the 4 T cell receptor beta chains below, sequenced in a study of cytomegalovirus exposure and HLA in healthy donors. PCR amplification relied on 60 Vbeta primers (plus 13 Jbeta primers). Data came from immunoSEQ multiplex PCR; TCRdb stores just in-frame clones and leaves some out. The data show about 160,000 clones, approximately 86% seen once. The source material was PBMCs. The receptors here all came from a young woman in good health and CMV-seronegative.

This chain links TRBV2 with TRBJ2-1, with D perhaps matching TRBD1 (5 bases). V lost 8 bases to trimming and J lost 5 bases, with 13 bases between them. CDR1 and CDR2 (germline): SNHLY, FYNNEI. The CDR3 runs 13 residues. DNA for the CDR3: TGTGCCAGCCACCAAGACAGTCACAATGAGCAGTTCTTC. Translation gives CASHQDSHNEQFF.

The rearrangement uses TRBV2 and TRBJ2-7; the match to TRBD1 covers 7 bases. Germline V gene data show CDR1 as SNHLY and CDR2 as FYNNEI. The CDR3 length is 13 residues. J lost 3 bases, V lost 5 bases, and 4 bases had no gene match. The CDR3 nucleotides are TGTGCCAGCAGTCCAGACAGGGTCTACGAGCAGTACTTC. Amino acids: CASSPDRVYEQYF.

This rearrangement joins TRBV28 to TRBJ2-4; D is perhaps TRBD1 (5 bases). V was pared by 6 bases and J by 0 bases, with 27 bases between. Germline loops: CDR1 MDHEN, CDR2 SYDVKM. The CDR3 has 20 residues. Here the CDR3 reads CASSLHALPGFRLAKNIQYF. In DNA form, the CDR3 reads TGTGCCAGCAGCCTACACGCGCTCCCAGGGTTTCGTCTAGCCAAAAACATTCAGTACTTC.

CDR3 nucleotides: TGTGCCAGCAGCCCCCAGGACAGGGGGAACTATGGCTACACCTTC. This translates into CASSPQDRGNYGYTF. The V call is TRBV9, the J call TRBJ1-2; 10 nucleotides agree with TRBD1. The CDR3 has 15 amino acids. Germline-derived CDR1 and CDR2 are SGDLS and YYNGEE. V was clipped by 4 bases and J by 2 bases; unmatched bases: 5.